This T cell receptor (beta chain) emerged from a study of T cells in localized non-small cell lung cancer. Nonneoplastic adjacent lung devoid of atypia was obtained no less than 2 cm from the tumor margin. Whole-study findings and limits: Uninvolved nearby lung showed the greatest T cell clonality, exceeding that found in tumor. Higher adjacent-lung clonality was associated with shorter survival. Without multi-region sequencing, intratumor heterogeneity could not be excluded.

Looked up from germline, CDR1 is SQVTM and CDR2 is ANQGSEA. This CDR3 spans 14 amino acids. With 4 bases clipped from V and 0 bases from J, the junction kept 3 bases outside the gene matches. The table came from immunoSEQ multiplex PCR; TCRdb's copy has only in-frame clones and leaves some out. The data contain over 950 clones, about 26% of them singletons. Of note for this clone: Its matching antigen is unknown.

The gene calls are TRBV29-1 and TRBJ2-1; TRBD2 matches at 7 bases. The specimen comprised normal lung tissue next to the tumor, sampled before any cancer treatment. The TCR was taken from a male donor aged 60 or older with stage II squamous cell lung carcinoma. Here the CDR3 DNA reads TGCAGCGTTGTAGGCGGGAGCTCCTACAATGAGCAGTTCTTC. Protein: CSVVGGSSYNEQFF.